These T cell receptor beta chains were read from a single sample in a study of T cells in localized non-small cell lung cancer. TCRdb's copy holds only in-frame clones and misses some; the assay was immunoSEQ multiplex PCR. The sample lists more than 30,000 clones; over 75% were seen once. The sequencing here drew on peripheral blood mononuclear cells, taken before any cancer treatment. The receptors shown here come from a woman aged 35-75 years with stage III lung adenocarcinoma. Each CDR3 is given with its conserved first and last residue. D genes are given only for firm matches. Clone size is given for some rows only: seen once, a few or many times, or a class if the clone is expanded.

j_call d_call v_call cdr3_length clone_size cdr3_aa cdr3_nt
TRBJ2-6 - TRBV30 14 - CAWSRAAGANVLTF TGTGCCTGGAGTCGCGCTGCTGGGGCCAACGTCCTGACTTTC
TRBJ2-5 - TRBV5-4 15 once CASSLDQDLLETQYF TGTGCCAGCAGCTTGGATCAGGACCTCCTGGAGACCCAGTACTTC
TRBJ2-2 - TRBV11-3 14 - CASSLTPLSGELFF TGTGCCAGCAGCCTAACGCCCTTATCCGGGGAGCTGTTTTTT
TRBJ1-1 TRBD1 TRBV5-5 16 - CASSLLRDRGHGEAFF TGTGCCAGCAGCTTACTACGGGACAGGGGGCATGGTGAAGCTTTCTTT
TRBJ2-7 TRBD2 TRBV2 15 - CASSGGLAGAYEQYF TGTGCCAGCAGTGGTGGGTTAGCGGGTGCCTACGAGCAGTACTTC
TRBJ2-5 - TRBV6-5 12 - CASSPSSGTQYF TGTGCCAGCAGTCCGTCCTCCGGAACCCAGTACTTC
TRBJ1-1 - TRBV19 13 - CASRTTRDTEAFF TGTGCCAGTAGGACCACAAGGGACACTGAAGCTTTCTTT
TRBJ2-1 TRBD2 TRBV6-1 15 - CASRPGLAGNNEQFF TGTGCCAGCAGGCCGGGACTAGCGGGGAACAATGAGCAGTTCTTC
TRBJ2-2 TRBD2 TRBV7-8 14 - CASKTSGTTGELFF TGTGCCAGCAAAACCAGCGGGACCACCGGGGAGCTGTTTTTT
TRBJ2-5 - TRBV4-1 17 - CASSQDSPSVRQETQYF TGCGCCAGCAGCCAAGATTCGCCTAGCGTCAGGCAAGAGACCCAGTACTTC
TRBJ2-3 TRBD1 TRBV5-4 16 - CASSFRDRRSTDTQYF TGTGCCAGCAGCTTCCGGGACAGGCGGAGCACAGATACGCAGTATTTT
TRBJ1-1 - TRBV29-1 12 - CSVAQMNTEAFF TGCAGCGTTGCCCAGATGAACACTGAAGCTTTCTTT
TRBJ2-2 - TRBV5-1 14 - CASSFEGRAGELFF TGCGCCAGCAGCTTTGAGGGTAGGGCCGGGGAGCTGTTTTTT
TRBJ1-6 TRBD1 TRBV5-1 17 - CASSPGQGATYNSPLHF TGCGCCAGCAGCCCCGGACAGGGGGCGACCTATAATTCACCCCTCCACTTT
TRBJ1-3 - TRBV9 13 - CASSVGWGNTIYF TGTGCCAGCAGCGTAGGATGGGGAAACACCATATATTTT
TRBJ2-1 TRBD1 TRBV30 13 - CAWTRDSYNEQFF TGTGCCTGGACAAGGGACAGCTACAATGAGCAGTTCTTC
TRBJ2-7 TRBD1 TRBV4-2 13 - CASSIGQAYEQYF TGTGCCAGCAGCATCGGACAGGCTTACGAGCAGTACTTC
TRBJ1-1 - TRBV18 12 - CASSPRTEEAFF TGTGCCAGCTCACCCCGGACAGAGGAAGCTTTCTTT
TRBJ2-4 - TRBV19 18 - CASSIFVQVAVAKNIQYF TGTGCCAGTAGTATCTTTGTGCAGGTAGCGGTAGCCAAAAACATTCAGTACTTC
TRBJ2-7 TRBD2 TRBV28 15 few CATLTSGRVFGEQYF TGTGCCACCCTGACTAGCGGGAGGGTTTTCGGCGAGCAGTACTTC
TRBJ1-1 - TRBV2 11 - CASDKGSEAFF TGTGCCAGCGATAAGGGCTCTGAAGCTTTCTTT
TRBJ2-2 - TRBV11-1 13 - CASSFNLDGALFF TGTGCCAGCAGCTTTAATCTAGACGGGGCGCTGTTTTTT
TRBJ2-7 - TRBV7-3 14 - CASSSLDSSYEQYF TGTGCCAGCAGCTCCTTGGACAGCTCCTACGAGCAGTACTTC
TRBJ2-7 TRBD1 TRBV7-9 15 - CASSRPGTGVNEQYF TGTGCCAGCAGCCGCCCCGGGACAGGGGTCAACGAGCAGTACTTC
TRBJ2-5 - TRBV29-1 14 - CSVDRTGREETQYF TGCAGCGTTGACCGGACAGGGAGGGAAGAGACCCAGTACTTC
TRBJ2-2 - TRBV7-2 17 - CASSLDGPAGVSGELFF TGTGCCAGCAGCTTAGACGGGCCGGCGGGCGTCTCCGGGGAGCTGTTTTTT
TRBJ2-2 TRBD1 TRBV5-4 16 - CASSIQTGVHTGELFF TGTGCCAGCAGCATCCAAACAGGGGTCCACACCGGGGAGCTGTTTTTT
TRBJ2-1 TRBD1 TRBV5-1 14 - CASTRQGWDNEQFF TGCGCCAGCACCAGACAGGGTTGGGACAATGAGCAGTTCTTC
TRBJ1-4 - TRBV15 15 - CATSRDKGDNEKLFF TGTGCCACCAGCAGAGATAAAGGGGACAATGAAAAACTGTTTTTT
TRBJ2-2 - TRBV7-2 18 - CASSLAREGALNTGELFF TGTGCCAGCAGCTTAGCGAGGGAGGGGGCATTGAACACCGGGGAGCTGTTTTTT
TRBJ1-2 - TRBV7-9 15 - CASSLSFPRNYGYTF TGTGCCAGCAGCTTGTCGTTCCCCCGCAACTATGGCTACACCTTC
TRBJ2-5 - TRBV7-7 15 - CASSLGGTSQETQYF TGTGCTAGCAGCTTAGGAGGGACATCCCAAGAGACCCAGTACTTC
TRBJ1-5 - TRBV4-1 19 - CASSQDPPVGGHRTQPQHF TGCGCCAGCAGCCAAGACCCTCCCGTGGGGGGACACCGCACTCAGCCCCAGCATTTT
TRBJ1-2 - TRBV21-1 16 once CASSLKGQGKNYGYTF TGTGCCAGCAGCCTAAAGGGACAAGGTAAAAACTATGGCTACACCTTC
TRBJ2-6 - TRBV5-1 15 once CASSSTGSGANVLTF TGCGCCAGCAGCTCGACAGGCTCTGGGGCCAACGTCCTGACTTTC
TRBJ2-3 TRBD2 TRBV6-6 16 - CARQKGSGLRTDTQYF TGTGCCCGGCAAAAAGGGTCGGGACTACGAACAGATACGCAGTATTTT
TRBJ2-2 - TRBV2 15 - CASRGTSYHTGELFF TGTGCCAGCAGGGGAACTAGCTACCACACCGGGGAGCTGTTTTTT
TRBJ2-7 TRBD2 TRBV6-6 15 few CASSYSTSGGYEQYF TGTGCCAGCAGTTACTCGACTAGCGGGGGGTACGAGCAGTACTTC
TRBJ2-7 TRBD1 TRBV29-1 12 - CSVRQGVAEQYF TGCAGCGTGCGACAGGGAGTAGCCGAGCAGTACTTC
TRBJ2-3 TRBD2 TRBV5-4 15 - CASISAPGGTDTQYF TGTGCCAGCATCTCGGCTCCCGGGGGGACAGATACGCAGTATTTT
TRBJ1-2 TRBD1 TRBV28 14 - CASSRPAGGRGYTF TGTGCCAGCAGTCGACCGGCAGGGGGCCGGGGCTACACCTTC
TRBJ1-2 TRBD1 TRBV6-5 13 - CASSYEGARGYTF TGTGCCAGCAGTTACGAGGGGGCGCGTGGCTACACCTTC
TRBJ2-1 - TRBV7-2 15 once CASSPQGHPYNEQFF TGTGCCAGCAGCCCGCAGGGGCACCCCTACAATGAGCAGTTCTTC
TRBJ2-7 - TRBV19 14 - CASSQTAVIYEQYF TGTGCCAGTAGTCAAACGGCAGTAATATACGAGCAGTACTTC
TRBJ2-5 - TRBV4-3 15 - CASSRRTPGAETQYF TGCGCCAGCAGCCGCCGAACCCCAGGGGCAGAGACCCAGTACTTC
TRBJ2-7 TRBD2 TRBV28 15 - CASTVGLAGTYEQYF TGTGCCAGCACTGTTGGACTAGCGGGTACCTACGAGCAGTACTTC
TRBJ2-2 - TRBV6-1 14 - CASSEPTRPGELFF TGTGCCAGCAGTGAACCCACGCGGCCCGGGGAGCTGTTTTTT
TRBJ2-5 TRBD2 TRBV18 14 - CASSSLAAQETQYF TGTGCCAGCTCATCCCTAGCGGCCCAAGAGACCCAGTACTTC
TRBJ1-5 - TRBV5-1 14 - CASSLGDPNQPQHF TGCGCCAGCAGCTTGGGGGACCCCAATCAGCCCCAGCATTTT
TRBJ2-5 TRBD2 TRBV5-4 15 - CASSLDSGGEETQYF TGTGCCAGCAGCTTGGATAGCGGGGGCGAAGAGACCCAGTACTTC
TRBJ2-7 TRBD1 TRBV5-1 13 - CASRRQGMGEQYF TGCGCCAGCAGACGACAGGGAATGGGCGAGCAGTACTTC
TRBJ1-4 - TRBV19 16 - CASSIRQGSTNEKLFF TGTGCCAGTAGTATTCGTCAGGGATCAACTAATGAAAAACTGTTTTTT